Shown below are 3 T cell receptor beta chains from a single sample sequenced in a study of control samples from healthy donors and cancer patients. Using immunoSEQ multiplex PCR, the repertoire was profiled, and TCRdb retains in-frame clones only, with some absent. The table lists about 12,000 clones, roughly 94% of them singletons. The sample consisted of PBMCs. These receptors all come from a man between 65 and 85 years old with head and neck cancer.

The gene calls are TRBV5-8 and TRBJ1-1, with TRBD1 matching over 8 bases. Trimming cost V 3 bases and J 5 bases; bases outside gene matches: 6. The germline gives CDR1 SGHTS, CDR2 YDEGEE. The length of the CDR3 is 14 residues. This CDR3 reads CASSSRQGRTEAFF. The CDR3 DNA is TGTGCCAGCAGCTCAAGACAGGGGAGGACTGAAGCTTTCTTT. Supplemented by reference TRBV5-8 and TRBJ1-1, the full variable domain reads EAGVTQSPTHLIKTRGQQATLRCSPISGHTSVYWYQQALGLGLQFLLWYDEGEERNRGNFPPRFSGRQFPNYSSELNVNALELEDSALYLCASSSRQGRTEAFFGQGTRLTVV.

CDR3 amino acids: CAISEEDGRTDTQYF. CDR3 nucleotide sequence: TGTGCCATCAGTGAGGAGGACGGACGCACAGATACGCAGTATTTT. The J gene is TRBJ2-3, the V gene TRBV10-3; no clear D gene. The CDR3 is 15 amino acids. Germline CDR1 is ENHRY and CDR2 is SYGVKD. V lost 2 bases and J lost 1, with 10 bases in between.

The chain combines TRBV7-4 with TRBJ1-2; D remains unclear. Germline lookup yields CDR1 SGHVT and CDR2 SQSDAQ. V lost 11 bases to trimming and J lost 0 bases, with 19 bases between them. The CDR3 consists of 15 residues. The CDR3 is CAPRMWGASNYGYTF. CDR3 DNA: TGTGCCCCCCGAATGTGGGGTGCATCTAACTATGGCTACACCTTC. The entire variable domain, with the rest obtained from reference TRBV7-4 and TRBJ1-2, is as follows: GAGVSQSPRYKVAKRGRDVALRCDSISGHVTLYWYRQTLGQGSEVLTYSQSDAQRDKSGRPSGRFSAERPERSVSTLKIQRTEQGDSAVYLCAPRMWGASNYGYTFGSGTRLTVV.